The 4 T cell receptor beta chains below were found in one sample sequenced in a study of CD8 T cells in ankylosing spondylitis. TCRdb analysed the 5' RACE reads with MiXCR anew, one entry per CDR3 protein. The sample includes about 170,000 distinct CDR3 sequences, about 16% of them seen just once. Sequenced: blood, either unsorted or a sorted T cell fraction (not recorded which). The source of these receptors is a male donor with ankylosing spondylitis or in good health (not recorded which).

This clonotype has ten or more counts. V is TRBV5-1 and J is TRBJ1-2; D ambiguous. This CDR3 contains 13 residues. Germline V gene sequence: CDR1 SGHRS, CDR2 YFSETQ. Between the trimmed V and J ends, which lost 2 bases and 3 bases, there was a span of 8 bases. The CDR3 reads CASSLREDYGYTF. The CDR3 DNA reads TGCGCCAGCAGCTTACGGGAGGACTATGGCTACACCTTC.

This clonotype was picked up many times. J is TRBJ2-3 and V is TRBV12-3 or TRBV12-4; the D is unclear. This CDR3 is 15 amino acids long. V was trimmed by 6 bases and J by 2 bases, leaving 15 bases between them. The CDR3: CASSKHGADTDTQYF. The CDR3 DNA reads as TGTGCCAGCAGCAAACACGGCGCGGACACAGATACGCAGTATTTT.

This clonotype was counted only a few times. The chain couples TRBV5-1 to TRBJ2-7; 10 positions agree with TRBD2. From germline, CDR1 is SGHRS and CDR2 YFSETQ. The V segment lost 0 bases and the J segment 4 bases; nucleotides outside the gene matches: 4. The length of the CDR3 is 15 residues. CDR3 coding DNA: TGCGCCAGCAGCTTGGCTAGCGGGAGAGGTTACGAGCAGTACTTC. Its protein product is CASSLASGRGYEQYF.

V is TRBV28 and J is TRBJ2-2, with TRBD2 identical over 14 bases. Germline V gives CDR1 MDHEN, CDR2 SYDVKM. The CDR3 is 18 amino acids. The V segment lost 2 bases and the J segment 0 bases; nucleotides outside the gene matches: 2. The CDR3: CASSLVGLAGANTGELFF. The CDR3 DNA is TGTGCCAGCAGTTTAGTGGGACTAGCGGGAGCGAACACCGGGGAGCTGTTTTTT.